This T cell receptor beta chain was observed in a study of T cell responses to AZD1222 COVID-19 vaccine (dated by TCRdb to the early 2020s). For the study in its entirety: AZD1222 recipients whose second dose came at about 4 weeks and those whose second dose came at about 12 weeks were combined into one group, since spike-specific TCR depth and breadth did not differ between the two schedules. Enrollment into the trials was organized by age into subgroups of 18-55, 56-69 and 70-plus years, and those subgroups contained roughly 160, 29 and 62 TCR-sequenced participants, respectively. TCR sequencing covered over 230 trial participants: approximately 200 given two doses of AZD1222 and some 25 given two doses of MenACWY control vaccine. The study at large found these results: No day 14 peak-response samples were available, so repertoires were characterized only after the peak T cell response. Reportedly, almost half of the unique spike-specific TCRs recognized epitopes lying outside the regions that are mutated in the B.1.351 and B.1.1.7 variants. Only five to seven AZD1222 recipients were SARS-CoV-2 seropositive at baseline, limiting conclusions about previously exposed vaccinees. Participants were mostly white British and included more females than males, and it was suggested by the authors that clonal diversity may have been underestimated. In the small 56-69-year group, the increase in depth fell short of significance, most likely because of low power. The whole spike protein was spanned by vaccine-associated CD4 TCRs, and dominant responses were seen in regions 160-218 and 743-854. Spike-specific TCR breadth and depth rose significantly after two AZD1222 doses compared with day 0 and with MenACWY recipients.

Per the germline V gene, SGHRS is the CDR1 and YFSETQ is the CDR2. The CDR3 has 15 amino acids, counting the end cysteine and phenylalanine. Only the CDR3 DNA stays, 45 bases, in frame from base 1. The junction shows trimming of 0 bases on V and 2 bases on J, plus 11 bases between the germline ends. The CDR3 regions of human TCRbeta chains were analyzed by immunosequencing. The published analysis was carried out like this. TCRs in the repertoires were matched against a reference library of SARS-CoV-2-specific TCRs that had been generated with the MIRA antigen-specificity platform. Breadth was defined as the fraction of unique TCRs that were SARS-CoV-2-associated, and depth was defined as the fraction of total T cells that were SARS-CoV-2-associated. Using the MIRA data, each spike-specific TCR was assigned both to the spike region to which the TCR was reactive and to a CD4 or CD8 class. Log10-transformed breadth and depth values were compared by one-way ANOVA with Sidak's multiple comparisons tests. In its TCRdb copy, this immuneACCESS table keeps in-frame sequences only and misses some clones. Where compared with another copy, unresolved V genes explain less than half of these, and the others have no known cause. The V and J calls and clone size come from that table; D and trimming were worked out from the DNA. For this sample the table gives more than 80,000 clones, of which 86% were detected only once. The ten largest clones capture approximately 10% of the sample.

The time point label, as the study defines it: baseline before first vaccination. Samples from vaccinated people were obtained from the UK trials COV001 and COV002, which included a single-blind randomized controlled phase 2/3 trial of AZD1222 (ChAdOx1 nCoV-19) in healthy adults. For TCRbeta chain sequencing, PBMC samples from trial participants were taken at day 0 and at day 28 after the second dose. As regards this clone: This receptor's antigen is unknown. The record has no base qualities; no much larger clone is one base away.

The rearranged chain carries TRBV5-1 and TRBJ2-5; no D gene is confidently identified. This material consisted of peripheral blood, taken on day 0 of AZD1222 vaccination. The TCR was taken from an adult in good health. The CDR3 protein: CASSLVAAHQETQYF. The DNA is TGCGCCAGCAGCTTGGTGGCAGCGCATCAAGAGACCCAGTACTTC. Outside the CDR3, residues come from the reference TRBV5-1 and TRBJ2-5 proteins, so the full variable domain is: KAGVTQTPRYLIKTRGQQVTLSCSPISGHRSVSWYQQTPGQGLQFLFEYFSETQRNKGNFPGRFSGRQFSNSRSEMNVSTLELGDSALYLCASSLVAAHQETQYFGPGTRLLVL.